Each of the 22 T cell receptor beta chains below was sequenced from the same sample in a study of OX40 agonist ivuxolimab in advanced cancers. Using immunoSEQ multiplex PCR, the repertoire was profiled, and TCRdb retains in-frame clones only, with some absent. The repertoire consists of 30,000 to 40,000 clones, with 75% to 85% occurring once and the leading ten covering 20% to 25%. Source: CD4+ or CD8+ T cells sorted from blood, taken in a trial of the OX40 agonist ivuxolimab. These receptors all come from an adult with an advanced solid tumor such as melanoma, head and neck, liver or kidney cancer.

This clone was counted between two and nine times. The CDR3 protein is CASSPFRDSKIQFF. The CDR3 DNA is TGCGCCAGCAGCCCCTTCCGGGACAGTAAAATCCAGTTCTTC. The chain couples TRBV4-3 to TRBJ2-1, with 7 bases matching TRBD1. CDR1 and CDR2 from the germline V gene are LGHNA and YSLEER. This CDR3 is built from 14 residues. Trimming removed 4 bases from V and 13 bases from J; junction bases left unmatched: 13.

The chain uses TRBV27 and TRBJ1-5, with D tentatively TRBD1 (5 bases). The V gene's germline CDR1 is MNHEY and CDR2 SMNVEV (reference sequence). This CDR3 has 15 residues. Trimming cost V 2 bases and J 1 base, with 9 bases left between them. The CDR3 loop reads CASSLQGLSNQPQHF. As DNA, the CDR3 is TGTGCCAGCAGTTTACAGGGCTTGAGCAATCAGCCCCAGCATTTT.

The chain is built from TRBV27 and TRBJ2-5, with 7 bases that match TRBD2. The V segment lost 3 bases and the J segment 11 bases; nucleotides outside the gene matches: 12. The CDR3 is made up of 14 amino acids. The germline V gene has CDR1 MNHEY and CDR2 SMNVEV (reference sequence). The CDR3 is CASSLLGLSREQYF. The CDR3 DNA reads as TGTGCCAGCAGTTTGTTAGGGCTTTCGCGGGAGCAGTACTTC.

The chain employs TRBV5-4 and TRBJ1-1; D is uncertain. CDR3 size: 13 residues. The V end was cut by 4 bases, the J end by 1 base, with 8 bases between. The germline V gene encodes CDR1 SGHNT and CDR2 YYREEE (reference sequence). CDR3 sequence (DNA): TGTGCCAGCAGCCTCCGGGGGAACACTGAAGCTTTCTTT. Protein product: CASSLRGNTEAFF.

This sequence joins TRBV4-1 and TRBJ2-1; 7 nucleotides agree with TRBD2. V trimming: 0 bases; J trimming: 2 bases; junction bases outside the gene matches: 1. From germline, CDR1 is MGHRA and CDR2 YSYEKL. The length of the CDR3 is 15 residues. CDR3 amino acids: CASSQEAGTYNEQFF. For the CDR3, the DNA is TGCGCCAGCAGCCAAGAAGCGGGAACCTACAATGAGCAGTTCTTC.

The chain has TRBV30 and TRBJ1-2; possible D gene TRBD1, 5 bases. Trimming removed 3 bases from V and 12 bases from J, with 17 bases in between. The CDR3 length is 12 residues. Germline loops: CDR1 GTSNPN, CDR2 SVGIG (reference sequence). CDR3 protein: CAWRGRDLNHTF. In DNA form, the CDR3 reads TGTGCCTGGAGAGGACGGGACCTGAACCACACCTTC.

This chain links TRBV11-2 with TRBJ2-5, with TRBD2 identical over 7 bases. This CDR3 has 16 residues. CDR1 and CDR2 (germline): SGHAT, FQNNGV. V was pared by 3 bases and J by 2 bases, with 9 bases of the junction left unmatched. The CDR3 here is CASSFSASGQQETQYF. The CDR3 nucleotides read TGTGCCAGCAGCTTCTCGGCTAGCGGACAACAAGAGACCCAGTACTTC.

V gene TRBV5-1 combines with J gene TRBJ2-1; 7 bases are a match to TRBD1. This CDR3 spans 14 amino acids. V shed 4 bases and J 3 bases; nucleotides not matched to a gene: 4. The germline V gene encodes CDR1 SGHRS and CDR2 YFSETQ. In DNA, the CDR3 is TGCGCCAGCAGCCAAGCAGGGGGCTACAATGAGCAGTTCTTC. This gives the protein CASSQAGGYNEQFF. The complete variable domain, with remaining parts taken from reference TRBV5-1 and TRBJ2-1, reads KAGVTQTPRYLIKTRGQQVTLSCSPISGHRSVSWYQQTPGQGLQFLFEYFSETQRNKGNFPGRFSGRQFSNSRSEMNVSTLELGDSALYLCASSQAGGYNEQFFGPGTRLTVL.

The rearrangement uses TRBV12-5 and TRBJ1-2; D may be TRBD1 (5 bases). V was trimmed by 5 bases and J by 5 bases, leaving 12 bases between them. The CDR3 contains 13 residues. Germline V gene lookup returns CDR1 LGHNT and CDR2 FRNRAP. The CDR3 loop is CASGPTGRYGYTF. The CDR3 region has the DNA TGTGCTAGTGGTCCAACGGGACGTTATGGCTACACCTTC.

The count of this clone is one. The chain combines TRBV6-5 with TRBJ2-2; maybe TRBD2 (5 bases). From germline, CDR1 is MNHEY and CDR2 SVGAGI. The CDR3 contains 13 residues. Trimming took off 5 bases at V and 5 bases at J, with 9 bases between the two ends. The CDR3 coding sequence is TGTGCCAGCAGTCCGAGGGAGACCGGGGAGCTGTTTTTT. It encodes CASSPRETGELFF.

This clone appeared a few times. The rearrangement uses TRBV18 and TRBJ2-7, with TRBD2 identical over 11 bases. V shed 2 bases, J shed 0 bases, and the junction held 6 bases outside the gene matches. This CDR3 has 17 amino acids. CDR1 KGHSH and CDR2 LQKENI come from the germline V gene. CDR3: CASSPYGTSGGSYEQYF. In DNA, the CDR3 is TGTGCCAGCTCACCATACGGGACTAGCGGAGGCTCCTACGAGCAGTACTTC.

This clone came up a few times. The chain couples TRBV7-9 to TRBJ2-1, with 7 bases identical to TRBD2. The ends lost 2 bases at V and 7 bases at J; junction bases unmatched: 8. The CDR3 contains 15 residues. Germline V lookup: CDR1 SEHNR, CDR2 FQNEAQ (reference sequence). CDR3 nucleotide sequence: TGTGCCAGCAGCTTAAGGTGGGAGGGCCTGAATGAGCAGTTCTTC. It is translated as CASSLRWEGLNEQFF.

The chain has TRBV27 and TRBJ2-1; 7 bases map to TRBD1. CDR1 is MNHEY, CDR2 SMNVEV, per germline (reference sequence). The trim removed 3 bases at V and 2 bases at J, leaving 4 bases unmatched. The CDR3 sequence is 15 residues long. CDR3 sequence reads: CASSFDRVPYNEQFF. The CDR3, as DNA: TGTGCCAGCAGTTTTGACAGGGTCCCCTACAATGAGCAGTTCTTC.

The V call is TRBV29-1, the J call TRBJ2-2; perhaps D is TRBD1 or TRBD2 (5 bases each). This CDR3 comprises 15 residues. The germline V gene encodes CDR1 SQVTM and CDR2 ANQGSEA. V lost 4 bases and J 5 bases, leaving 17 bases between the germline ends. The CDR3 loop reads CSVGGTRLATGELFF. CDR3 sequence (DNA): TGCAGCGTTGGAGGGACCAGGTTAGCTACCGGGGAGCTGTTTTTT.

This clone was counted a few times. This sequence joins TRBV19 and TRBJ2-5; 8 nucleotides line up with TRBD2. In germline, CDR1 is LNHDA, CDR2 SQIVND (reference sequence). V lost 7 bases and J lost 7; bases outside the gene matches: 8. CDR3 length: 13 residues. CDR3 amino acids: CASTAGGLGTQYF. The CDR3 DNA is TGTGCCAGTACCGCGGGGGGCCTGGGGACCCAGTACTTC.

The V call is TRBV2, the J call TRBJ2-7; D remains ambiguous. V was clipped by 6 bases and J by 2 bases, with 11 bases between them. The CDR3 runs to 13 residues. The V gene's germline CDR1 is SNHLY and CDR2 FYNNEI. The CDR3 sequence: CASRPVHTYEQYF. CDR3 sequence (DNA): TGTGCCAGCAGACCCGTACACACCTACGAGCAGTACTTC.

The CDR3 coding sequence is TGCGCCAGCAGCCAAGATTTTTCGGGGGGGGCCGACTACAATGAGCAGTTCTTC. It translates to CASSQDFSGGADYNEQFF. The rearrangement links TRBV4-1 to TRBJ2-1; 8 nucleotides align to TRBD2. The CDR3 loop spans 18 amino acids. V gave up 0 bases and J gave up 3 bases; unmatched junction bases: 10. The germline gives CDR1 MGHRA, CDR2 YSYEKL.

The rearrangement links TRBV7-2 to TRBJ2-1; 10 bases line up with TRBD2. Per the germline V gene, CDR1 is SGHTA and CDR2 is FQGNSA. With V trimmed by 7 bases and J by 3 bases, 3 bases remained unmatched. The length of the CDR3 is 14 residues. The DNA of the CDR3 is TGTGCCAGCAACCCTAGCGGGAGCTACAATGAGCAGTTCTTC. This gives the protein CASNPSGSYNEQFF.

This chain joins TRBV11-1 and TRBJ2-1, with TRBD2 identical over 11 bases. Germline CDR1 is SGHAT and CDR2 is FQDESV (reference sequence). CDR3 length: 18 amino acids. Trimming at V came to 0 bases and at J to 7 bases, leaving 11 bases not matched to a gene. CDR3: CASSLAGLAAGGSNEQFF. The CDR3 nucleotides read TGTGCCAGCAGCTTAGCGGGACTAGCGGCAGGCGGGTCGAATGAGCAGTTCTTC. Combining the CDR3 with reference TRBV11-1 and TRBJ2-1 gives the whole variable domain EAEVAQSPRYKITEKSQAVAFWCDPISGHATLYWYRQILGQGPELLVQFQDESVVDDSQLPKDRFSAERLKGVDSTLKIQPAELGDSAMYLCASSLAGLAAGGSNEQFFGPGTRLTVL.

This clone was found once. The CDR3 protein is CASSLPGPNEQFF. Here the CDR3 DNA reads TGCGCCAGCAGCCTCCCAGGACCCAATGAGCAGTTCTTC. The rearrangement links TRBV4-1 to TRBJ2-1; no clear D. This CDR3 has 13 amino acids. Between the trimmed V and J ends, which lost 4 bases and 6 bases, there was a span of 10 bases. Germline lookup yields CDR1 MGHRA and CDR2 YSYEKL.

The V gene is TRBV5-4, the J gene TRBJ2-5, with a weak D call TRBD1 (6 bases). V lost 3 bases and J lost 5, with 14 bases in between. The CDR3 is 14 residues long. CDR1 SGHNT and CDR2 YYREEE come from the germline V gene (reference sequence). In nucleotides, the CDR3 is TGTGCCAGCAGCTGGGGGACATCTCGTGAGACCCAGTACTTC. Translated: CASSWGTSRETQYF.

This clone was counted only a few times. V gene TRBV4-3 combines with J gene TRBJ1-1; D unresolved. The CDR3 runs 13 residues. V lost 5 bases and J lost 8, with 15 bases in between. Germline V gives CDR1 LGHNA, CDR2 YSLEER. CDR3 DNA: TGCGCCAGCAGCTCCGGAAGGGCAGCAGAAGCTTTCTTT. Its translation is CASSSGRAAEAFF.